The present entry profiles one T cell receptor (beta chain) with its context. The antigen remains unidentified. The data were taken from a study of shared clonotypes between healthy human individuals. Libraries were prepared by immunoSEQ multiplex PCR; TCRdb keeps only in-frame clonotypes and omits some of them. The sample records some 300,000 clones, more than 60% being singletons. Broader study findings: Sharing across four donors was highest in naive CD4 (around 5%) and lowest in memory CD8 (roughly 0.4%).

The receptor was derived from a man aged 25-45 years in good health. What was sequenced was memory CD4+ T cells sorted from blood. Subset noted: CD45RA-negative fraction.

The CDR3 DNA follows: TGTGCCAGCAGCTTGAAGTTCAGGGGCTCCTACGAGCAGTACTTC. It yields the protein CASSLKFRGSYEQYF. The rearrangement uses TRBV5-6 and TRBJ2-7; perhaps TRBD1 as D (6 bases). Trimming pared 1 base from V and 0 bases from J, leaving 11 bases between. Germline V gives CDR1 SGHDT, CDR2 YYEEEE. The CDR3 is 15 residues long.